This T cell receptor (beta chain) was retrieved from a study of T cell repertoires in cytomegalovirus infection. Findings of the study overall: Using cumulative public TCR beta family frequency, the authors identified those who carried CMV together with the relevant HLA.

One entry per CDR3 protein results from TCRdb running MiXCR on the reads. The repertoire has over 150,000 distinct CDR3 sequences, about a sixth of them found once; the top ten carry under 30%. The CDR3 is 13 amino acids. V was pared by 6 bases and J by 1 base, with 9 bases between. This clonotype was found many times. Its antigen is not known. The clonotype comes from a human donor in good health (CMV status not recorded). Some clones in this sample may be carry-over from other donors' samples. This rearrangement joins TRBV12-3 or TRBV12-4 to TRBJ1-1; D is undetermined. Sequencing input: CD8+ T cells from PBMCs. CDR3 DNA sequence: TGTGCCAGCAGCTTATCCCGGAACACTGAAGCTTTCTTT. It yields the protein CASSLSRNTEAFF.